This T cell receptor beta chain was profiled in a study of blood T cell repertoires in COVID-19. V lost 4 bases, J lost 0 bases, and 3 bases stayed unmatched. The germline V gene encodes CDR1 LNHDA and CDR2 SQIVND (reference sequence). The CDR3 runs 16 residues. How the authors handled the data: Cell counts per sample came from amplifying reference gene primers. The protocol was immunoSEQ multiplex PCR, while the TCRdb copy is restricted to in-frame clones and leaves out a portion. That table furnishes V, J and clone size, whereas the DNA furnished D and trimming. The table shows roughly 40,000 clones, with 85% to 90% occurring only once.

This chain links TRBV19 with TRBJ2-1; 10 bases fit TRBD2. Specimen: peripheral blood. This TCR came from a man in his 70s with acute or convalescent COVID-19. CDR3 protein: CASSRTSGPSYNEQFF. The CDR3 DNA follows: TGTGCCAGTAGTAGGACTAGCGGTCCCTCCTACAATGAGCAGTTCTTC.